This T cell receptor beta chain came from a study of shared clonotypes between healthy human individuals. TCRdb keeps only in-frame clones here, not all; method: immunoSEQ multiplex PCR. This table has about 2.1 million clones, about 93% appearing once. Germline V gives CDR1 LNHDA, CDR2 SQIVND (reference sequence). Trimming took 8 bases from V and 3 from J, leaving 17 bases between them. This CDR3 region has 15 residues. Naive CD8 isolation took CD45RO-negative cells positively selected for CCR7 and excluded terminally differentiated effector memory CD45RA+ cells. The sample consisted of naive CD8+ T cells from PBMCs. The receptor's source is a man aged 18 to 30 in good health. Some clones in this sample may be carry-over from other donors' samples. The rearrangement joins TRBV19 to TRBJ2-1, with D perhaps matching TRBD1 (7 bases). CDR3 region: CASLQGGQNYNEQFF. Written as DNA, the CDR3 is TGTGCCAGTCTCCAGGGGGGACAGAACTACAATGAGCAGTTCTTC.